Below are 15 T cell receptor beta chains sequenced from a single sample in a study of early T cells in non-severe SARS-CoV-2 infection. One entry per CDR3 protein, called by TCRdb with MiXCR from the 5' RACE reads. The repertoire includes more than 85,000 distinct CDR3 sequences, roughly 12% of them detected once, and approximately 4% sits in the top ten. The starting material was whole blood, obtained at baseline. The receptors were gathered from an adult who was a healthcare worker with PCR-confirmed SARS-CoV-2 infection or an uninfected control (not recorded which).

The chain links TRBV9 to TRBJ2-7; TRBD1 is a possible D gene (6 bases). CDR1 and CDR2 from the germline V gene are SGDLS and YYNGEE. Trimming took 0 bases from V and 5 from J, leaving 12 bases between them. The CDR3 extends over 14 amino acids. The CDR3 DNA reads TGTGCCAGCAGCGTAGATGCAGGGGCCAACGAGCAGTACTTC. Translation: CASSVDAGANEQYF. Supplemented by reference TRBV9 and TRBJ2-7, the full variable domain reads DSGVTQTPKHLITATGQRVTLRCSPRSGDLSVYWYQQSLDQGLQFLIQYYNGEERAKGNILERFSAQQFPDLHSELNLSSLELGDSALYFCASSVDAGANEQYFGPGTRLTVT.

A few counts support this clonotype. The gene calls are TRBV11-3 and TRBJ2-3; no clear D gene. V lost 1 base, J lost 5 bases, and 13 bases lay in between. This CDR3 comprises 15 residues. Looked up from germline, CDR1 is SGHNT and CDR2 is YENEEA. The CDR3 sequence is CASSLVGSKGDTQYF. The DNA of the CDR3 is TGTGCCAGCAGCTTAGTGGGTTCCAAGGGAGATACGCAGTATTTT. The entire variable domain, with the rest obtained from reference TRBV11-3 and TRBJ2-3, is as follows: EAGVVQSPRYKIIEKKQPVAFWCNPISGHNTLYWYLQNLGQGPELLIRYENEEAVDDSQLPKDRFSAERLKGVDSTLKIQPAELGDSAVYLCASSLVGSKGDTQYFGPGTRLTVL.

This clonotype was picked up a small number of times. CDR3 in amino acids: CASRWTGGTEAFF. The CDR3 nucleotides read TGTGCCAGCAGATGGACAGGGGGCACTGAAGCTTTCTTT. The chain combines TRBV28 with TRBJ1-1; TRBD1 aligns across 10 bases. Germline CDR1 and CDR2: MDHEN and SYDVKM. J was trimmed by 4 bases and V by 6 bases; bases with no gene match: 2. This CDR3 is built from 13 residues. The full variable domain, rest sourced from reference TRBV28 and TRBJ1-1, is DVKVTQSSRYLVKRTGEKVFLECVQDMDHENMFWYRQDPGLGLRLIYFSYDVKMKEKGDIPEGYSVSREKKERFSLILESASTNQTSMYLCASRWTGGTEAFFGQGTRLTVV.

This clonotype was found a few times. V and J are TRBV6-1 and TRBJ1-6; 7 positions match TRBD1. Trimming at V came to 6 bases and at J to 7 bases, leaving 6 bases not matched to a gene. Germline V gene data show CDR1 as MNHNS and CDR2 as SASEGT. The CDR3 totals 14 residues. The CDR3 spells CASSQTGVNSPLHF. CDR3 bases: TGTGCCAGCAGCCAAACAGGGGTCAATTCACCCCTCCACTTT.

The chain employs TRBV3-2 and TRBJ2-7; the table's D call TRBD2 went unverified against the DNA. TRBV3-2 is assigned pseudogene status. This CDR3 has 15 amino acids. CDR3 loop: CASSQEELAGYEQYF. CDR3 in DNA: TGTGCCAGCAGCCAAGAAGAGCTAGCGGGGTACGAGCAGTACTTC.

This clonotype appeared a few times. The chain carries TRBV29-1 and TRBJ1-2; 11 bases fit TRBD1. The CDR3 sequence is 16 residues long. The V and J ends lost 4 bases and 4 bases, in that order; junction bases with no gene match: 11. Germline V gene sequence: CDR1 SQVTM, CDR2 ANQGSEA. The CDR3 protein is CSVALFGTGGSYGYTF. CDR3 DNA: TGCAGCGTTGCCCTTTTCGGGACAGGGGGTAGCTATGGCTACACCTTC.

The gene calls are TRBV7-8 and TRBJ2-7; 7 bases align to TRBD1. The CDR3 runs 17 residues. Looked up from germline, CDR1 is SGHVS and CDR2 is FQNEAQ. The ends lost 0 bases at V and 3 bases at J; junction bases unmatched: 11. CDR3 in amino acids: CASSLAQGVPLLYEQYF. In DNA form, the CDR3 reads TGTGCCAGCAGCTTAGCGCAGGGGGTCCCTCTCCTCTACGAGCAGTACTTC. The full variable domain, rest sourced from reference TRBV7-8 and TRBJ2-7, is GAGVSQSPRYKVAKRGQDVALRCDPISGHVSLFWYQQALGQGPEFLTYFQNEAQLDKSGLPSDRFFAERPEGSVSTLKIQRTQQEDSAVYLCASSLAQGVPLLYEQYFGPGTRLTVT.

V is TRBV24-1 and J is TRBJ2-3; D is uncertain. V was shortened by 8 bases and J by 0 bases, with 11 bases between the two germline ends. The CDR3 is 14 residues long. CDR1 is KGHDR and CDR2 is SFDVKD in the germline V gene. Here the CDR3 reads CATMGRSSTDTQYF. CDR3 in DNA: TGTGCCACCATGGGCAGGTCCAGCACAGATACGCAGTATTTT.

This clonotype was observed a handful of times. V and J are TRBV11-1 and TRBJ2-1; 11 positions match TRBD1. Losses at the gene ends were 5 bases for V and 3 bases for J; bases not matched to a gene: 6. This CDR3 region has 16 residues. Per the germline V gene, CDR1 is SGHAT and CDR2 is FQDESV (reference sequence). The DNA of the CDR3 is TGTGCCAGCAGCGAATCCGGGACAGGGGGCTACAATGAGCAGTTCTTC. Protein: CASSESGTGGYNEQFF. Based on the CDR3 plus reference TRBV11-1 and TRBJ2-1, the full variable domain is EAEVAQSPRYKITEKSQAVAFWCDPISGHATLYWYRQILGQGPELLVQFQDESVVDDSQLPKDRFSAERLKGVDSTLKIQPAELGDSAMYLCASSESGTGGYNEQFFGPGTRLTVL.

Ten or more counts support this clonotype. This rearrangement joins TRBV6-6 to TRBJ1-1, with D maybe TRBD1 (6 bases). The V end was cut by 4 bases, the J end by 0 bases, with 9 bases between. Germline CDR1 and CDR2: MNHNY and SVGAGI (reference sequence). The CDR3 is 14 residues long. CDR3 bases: TGTGCCAGCAGTTGGGGGCGGATGAACACTGAAGCTTTCTTT. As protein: CASSWGRMNTEAFF.

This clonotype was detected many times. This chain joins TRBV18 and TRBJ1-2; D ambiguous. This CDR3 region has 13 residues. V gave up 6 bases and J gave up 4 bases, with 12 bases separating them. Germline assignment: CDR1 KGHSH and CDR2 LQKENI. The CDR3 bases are TGTGCCAGCTCCCCCGGACCGTTCTATGGCTACACCTTC. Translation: CASSPGPFYGYTF.

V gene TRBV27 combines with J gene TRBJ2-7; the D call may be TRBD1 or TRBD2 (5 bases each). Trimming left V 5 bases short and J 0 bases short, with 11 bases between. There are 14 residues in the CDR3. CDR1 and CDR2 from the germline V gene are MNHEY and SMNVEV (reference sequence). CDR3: CASSRDRYSYEQYF. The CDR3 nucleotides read TGTGCCAGCAGTCGGGACCGCTACTCCTACGAGCAGTACTTC.

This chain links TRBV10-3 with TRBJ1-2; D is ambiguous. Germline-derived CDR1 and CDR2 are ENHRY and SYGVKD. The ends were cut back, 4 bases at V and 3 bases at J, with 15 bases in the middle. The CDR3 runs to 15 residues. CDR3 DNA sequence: TGTGCCATCAGTGCTACCCGACCTGGAGACTATGGCTACACCTTC. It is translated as CAISATRPGDYGYTF.

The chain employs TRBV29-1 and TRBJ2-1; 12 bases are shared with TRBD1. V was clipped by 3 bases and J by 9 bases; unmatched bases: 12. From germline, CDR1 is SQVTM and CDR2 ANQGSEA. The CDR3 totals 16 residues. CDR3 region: CSVERGQGARLGEQFF. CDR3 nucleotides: TGCAGCGTTGAGAGGGGACAGGGGGCGCGGTTAGGTGAGCAGTTCTTC.

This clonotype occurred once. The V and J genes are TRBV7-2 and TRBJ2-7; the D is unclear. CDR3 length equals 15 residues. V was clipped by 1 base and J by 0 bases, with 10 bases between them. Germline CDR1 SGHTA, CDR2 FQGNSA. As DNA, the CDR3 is TGTGCCAGCAGCTTAGGCGGACGGAGCTCCTACGAGCAGTACTTC. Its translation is CASSLGGRSSYEQYF.